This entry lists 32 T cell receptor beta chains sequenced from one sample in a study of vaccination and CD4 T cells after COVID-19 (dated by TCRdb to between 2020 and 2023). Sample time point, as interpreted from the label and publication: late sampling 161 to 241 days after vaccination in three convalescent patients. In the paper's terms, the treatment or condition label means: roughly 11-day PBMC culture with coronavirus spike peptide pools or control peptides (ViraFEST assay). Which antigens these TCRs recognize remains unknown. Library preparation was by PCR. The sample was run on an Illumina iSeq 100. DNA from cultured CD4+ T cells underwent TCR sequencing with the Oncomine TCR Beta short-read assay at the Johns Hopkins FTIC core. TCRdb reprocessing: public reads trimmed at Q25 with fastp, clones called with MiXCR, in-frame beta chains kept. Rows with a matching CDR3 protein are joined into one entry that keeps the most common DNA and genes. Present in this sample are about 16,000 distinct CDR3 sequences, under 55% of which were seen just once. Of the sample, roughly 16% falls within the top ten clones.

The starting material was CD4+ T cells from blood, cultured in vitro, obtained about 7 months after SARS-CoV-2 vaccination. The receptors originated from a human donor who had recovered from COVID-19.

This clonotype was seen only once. CDR3 sequence reads: CASSYADTQPQHF. The CDR3 DNA reads TGTGCCAGCAGTTACGCCGACACTCAGCCCCAGCATTTT. The chain couples TRBV6-2 or TRBV6-3 to TRBJ1-5; D unresolved. The V and J ends lost 2 bases and 6 bases respectively, with 8 bases between them. Germline values: CDR1 MNHEY, CDR2 SVGEGT. The CDR3 contains 13 residues.

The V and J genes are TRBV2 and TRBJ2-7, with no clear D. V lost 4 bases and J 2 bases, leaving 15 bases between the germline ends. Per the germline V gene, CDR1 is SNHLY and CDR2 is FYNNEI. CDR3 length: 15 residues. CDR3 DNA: TGTGCCAGCAGTGCCCGGCGGACCAACACCTACGAGCAGTACTTC. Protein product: CASSARRTNTYEQYF. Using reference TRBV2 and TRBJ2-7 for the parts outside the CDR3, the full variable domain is EPEVTQTPSHQVTQMGQEVILRCVPISNHLYFYWYRQILGQKVEFLVSFYNNEISEKSEIFDDQFSVERPDGSNFTLKIRSTKLEDSAMYFCASSARRTNTYEQYFGPGTRLTVT.

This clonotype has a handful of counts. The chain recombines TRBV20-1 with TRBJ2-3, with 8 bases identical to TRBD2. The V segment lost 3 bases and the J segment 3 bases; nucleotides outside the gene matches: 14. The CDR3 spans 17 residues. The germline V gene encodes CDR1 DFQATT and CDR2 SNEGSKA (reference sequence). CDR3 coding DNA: TGCAGTGCTAGGGGAAGGTACGGGAGGGCCGTTACAGATACGCAGTATTTT. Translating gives CSARGRYGRAVTDTQYF.

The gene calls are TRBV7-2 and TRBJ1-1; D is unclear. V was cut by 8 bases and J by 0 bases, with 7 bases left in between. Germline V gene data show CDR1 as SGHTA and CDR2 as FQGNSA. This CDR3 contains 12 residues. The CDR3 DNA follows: TGTGCCAGCGGGGTTTTGAACACTGAAGCTTTCTTT. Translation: CASGVLNTEAFF.

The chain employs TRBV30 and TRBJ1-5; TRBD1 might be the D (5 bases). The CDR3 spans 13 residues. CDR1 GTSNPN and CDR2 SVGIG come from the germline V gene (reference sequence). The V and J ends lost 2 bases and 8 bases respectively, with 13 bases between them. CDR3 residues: CAWSLGGRKPQHF. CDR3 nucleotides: TGTGCCTGGAGTTTGGGGGGGAGAAAGCCCCAGCATTTT.

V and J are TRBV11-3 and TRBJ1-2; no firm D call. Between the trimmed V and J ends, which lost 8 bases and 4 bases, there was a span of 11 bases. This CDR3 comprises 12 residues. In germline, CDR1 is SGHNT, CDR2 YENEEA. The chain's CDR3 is CASGSNSYGYTF. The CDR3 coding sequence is TGTGCCAGCGGATCTAACTCCTATGGCTACACCTTC.

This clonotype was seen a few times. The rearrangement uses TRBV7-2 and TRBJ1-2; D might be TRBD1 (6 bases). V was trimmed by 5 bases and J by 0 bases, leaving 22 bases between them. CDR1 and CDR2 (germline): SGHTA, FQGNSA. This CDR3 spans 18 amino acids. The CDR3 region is CASSTQLGPTGTNYGYTF. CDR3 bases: TGTGCCAGCAGCACGCAATTGGGCCCGACAGGAACTAACTATGGCTACACCTTC.

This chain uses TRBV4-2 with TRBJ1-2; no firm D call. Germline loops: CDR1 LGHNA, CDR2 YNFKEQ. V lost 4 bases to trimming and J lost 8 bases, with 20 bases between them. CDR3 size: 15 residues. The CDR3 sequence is CASSPDRNPYRGYTF. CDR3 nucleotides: TGTGCCAGCAGCCCTGACCGCAATCCTTATAGGGGCTACACCTTC.

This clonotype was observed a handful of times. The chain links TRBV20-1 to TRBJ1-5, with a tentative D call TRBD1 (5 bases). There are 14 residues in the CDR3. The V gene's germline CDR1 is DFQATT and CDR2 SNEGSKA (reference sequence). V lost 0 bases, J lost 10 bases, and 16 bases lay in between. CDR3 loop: CSARDSPGHYPQHF. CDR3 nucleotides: TGCAGTGCTAGAGATTCGCCAGGGCACTATCCCCAGCATTTT.

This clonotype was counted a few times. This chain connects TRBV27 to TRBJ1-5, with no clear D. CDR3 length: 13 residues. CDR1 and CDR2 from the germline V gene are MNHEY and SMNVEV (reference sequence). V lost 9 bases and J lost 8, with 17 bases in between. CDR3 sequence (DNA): TGTGCCAGTGCCTTACGGAGATCGGAGCCCCAGCATTTT. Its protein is CASALRRSEPQHF.

For the CDR3, the DNA is TGTGCCACCAGCAGAGCGATTATGAACACTGAAGCTTTCTTT. As protein: CATSRAIMNTEAFF. The rearrangement joins TRBV15 to TRBJ1-1, with unresolved D. The CDR3 spans 14 residues. The V and J ends lost 1 base and 0 bases respectively, with 6 bases between them. Germline CDR1 and CDR2: LNHNV and YYDKDF (reference sequence).

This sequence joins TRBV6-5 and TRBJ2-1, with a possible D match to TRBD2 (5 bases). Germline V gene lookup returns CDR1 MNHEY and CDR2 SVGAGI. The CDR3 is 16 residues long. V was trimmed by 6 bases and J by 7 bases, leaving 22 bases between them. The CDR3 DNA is TGTGCCAGCAGCTACGCCCCAGTCGGGAATATTAATGAGCAGTTCTTC. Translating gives CASSYAPVGNINEQFF.

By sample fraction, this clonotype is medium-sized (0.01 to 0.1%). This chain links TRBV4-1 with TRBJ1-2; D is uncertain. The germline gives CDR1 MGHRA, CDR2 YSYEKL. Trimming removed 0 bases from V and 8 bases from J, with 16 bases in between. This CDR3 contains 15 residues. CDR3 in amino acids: CASSQDLGRVGGYTF. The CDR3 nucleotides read TGCGCCAGCAGCCAAGATCTGGGGAGGGTTGGAGGCTACACCTTC.

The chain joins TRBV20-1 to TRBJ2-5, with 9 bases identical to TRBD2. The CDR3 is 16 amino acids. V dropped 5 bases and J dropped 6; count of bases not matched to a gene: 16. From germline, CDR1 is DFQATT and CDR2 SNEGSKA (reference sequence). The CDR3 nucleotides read TGCAGTGCTCCGCCGGGAGGCGGGGGGGCCGAAAAGACCCAGTACTTC. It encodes CSAPPGGGGAEKTQYF.

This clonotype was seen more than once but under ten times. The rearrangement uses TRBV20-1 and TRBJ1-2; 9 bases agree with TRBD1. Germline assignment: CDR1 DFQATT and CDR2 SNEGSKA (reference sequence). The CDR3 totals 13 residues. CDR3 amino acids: CRVNRGRESGYTF. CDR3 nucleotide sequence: TGCAGGGTAAACAGGGGGCGCGAGTCTGGCTACACCTTC.

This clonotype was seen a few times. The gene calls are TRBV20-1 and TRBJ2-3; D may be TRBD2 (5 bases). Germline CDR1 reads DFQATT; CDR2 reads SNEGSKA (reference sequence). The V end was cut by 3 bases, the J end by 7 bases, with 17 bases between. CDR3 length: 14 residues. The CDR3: CSARVRRDPHTQYF. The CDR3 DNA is TGCAGTGCTAGGGTCAGACGGGATCCCCATACGCAGTATTTT.

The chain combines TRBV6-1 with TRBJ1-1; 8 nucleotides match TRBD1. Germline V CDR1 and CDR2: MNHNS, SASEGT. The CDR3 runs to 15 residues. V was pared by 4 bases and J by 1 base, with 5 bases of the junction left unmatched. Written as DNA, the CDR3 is TGTGCCAGCAGTGCATCCGGGACAGGGAACACTGAAGCTTTCTTT. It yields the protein CASSASGTGNTEAFF.

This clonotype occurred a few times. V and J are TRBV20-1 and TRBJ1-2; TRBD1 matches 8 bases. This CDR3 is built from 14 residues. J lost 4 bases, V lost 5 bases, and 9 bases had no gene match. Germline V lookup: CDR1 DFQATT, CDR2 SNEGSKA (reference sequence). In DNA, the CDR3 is TGCAGTGCTCCCGGGACAGGCGCCTCCTATGGCTACACCTTC. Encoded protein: CSAPGTGASYGYTF.

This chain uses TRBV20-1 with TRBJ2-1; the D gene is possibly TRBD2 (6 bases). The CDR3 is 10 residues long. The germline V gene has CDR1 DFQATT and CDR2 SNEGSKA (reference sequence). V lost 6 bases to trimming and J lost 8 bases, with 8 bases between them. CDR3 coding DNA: TGCAGTGCACTAGCACATGAGCAGTTCTTC. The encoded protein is CSALAHEQFF.

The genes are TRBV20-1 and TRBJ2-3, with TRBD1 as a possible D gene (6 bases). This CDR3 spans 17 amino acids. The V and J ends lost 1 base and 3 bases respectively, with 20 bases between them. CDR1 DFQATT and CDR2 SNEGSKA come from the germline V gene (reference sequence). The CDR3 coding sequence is TGCAGTGCTAGAGCCCTCCTTTACAGGGATCGAACAGATACGCAGTATTTT. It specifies CSARALLYRDRTDTQYF.

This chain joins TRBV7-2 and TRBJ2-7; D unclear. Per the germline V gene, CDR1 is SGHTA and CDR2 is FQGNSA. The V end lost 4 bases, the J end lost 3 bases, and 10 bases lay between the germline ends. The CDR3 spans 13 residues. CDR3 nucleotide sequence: TGTGCCAGCAGCTCCGGACCGTTCTACGAGCAGTACTTC. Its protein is CASSSGPFYEQYF. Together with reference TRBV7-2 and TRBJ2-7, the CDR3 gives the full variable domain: GAGVSQSPSNKVTEKGKDVELRCDPISGHTALYWYRQSLGQGLEFLIYFQGNSAPDKSGLPSDRFSAERTGGSVSTLTIQRTQQEDSAVYLCASSSGPFYEQYFGPGTRLTVT.

The CDR3, as DNA: TGCAGTGCTACCCAAGACAGGGGGACCTCCTATGGCTACACCTTC. Residues: CSATQDRGTSYGYTF. The chain is built from TRBV20-1 and TRBJ1-2, with 9 positions matching TRBD1. J lost 4 bases, V lost 4 bases, and 10 bases had no gene match. CDR1 DFQATT and CDR2 SNEGSKA come from the germline V gene (reference sequence). The CDR3 is 15 amino acids.

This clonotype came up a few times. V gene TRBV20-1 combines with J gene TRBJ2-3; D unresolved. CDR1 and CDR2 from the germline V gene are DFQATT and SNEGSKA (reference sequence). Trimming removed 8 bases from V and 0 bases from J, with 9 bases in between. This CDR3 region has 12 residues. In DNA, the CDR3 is TGCAGTTCCGGAGCTAGCACAGATACGCAGTATTTT. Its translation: CSSGASTDTQYF.

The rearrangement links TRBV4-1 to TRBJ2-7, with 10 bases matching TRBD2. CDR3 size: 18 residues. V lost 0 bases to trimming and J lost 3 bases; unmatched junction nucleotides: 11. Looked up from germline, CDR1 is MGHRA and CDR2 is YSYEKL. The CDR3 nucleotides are TGCGCCAGCAGCCAAGACCCCTTTCTAGCGGGAGATGGCTACGAGCAGTACTTC. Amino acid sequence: CASSQDPFLAGDGYEQYF.

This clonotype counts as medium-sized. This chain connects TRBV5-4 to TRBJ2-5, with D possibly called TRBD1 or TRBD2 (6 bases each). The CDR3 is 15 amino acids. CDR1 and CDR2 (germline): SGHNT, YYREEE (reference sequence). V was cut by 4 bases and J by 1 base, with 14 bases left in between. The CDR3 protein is CASSGGQRVQETQYF. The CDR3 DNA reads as TGTGCCAGCAGCGGGGGGCAGAGAGTCCAAGAGACCCAGTACTTC.

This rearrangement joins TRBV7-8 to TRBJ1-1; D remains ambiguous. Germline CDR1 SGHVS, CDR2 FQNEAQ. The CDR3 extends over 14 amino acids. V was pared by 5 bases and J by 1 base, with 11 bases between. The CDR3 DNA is TGTGCCAGCAGCATTATCGCGGGGAACACTGAAGCTTTCTTT. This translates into CASSIIAGNTEAFF. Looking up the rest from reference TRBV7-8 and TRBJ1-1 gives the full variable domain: GAGVSQSPRYKVAKRGQDVALRCDPISGHVSLFWYQQALGQGPEFLTYFQNEAQLDKSGLPSDRFFAERPEGSVSTLKIQRTQQEDSAVYLCASSIIAGNTEAFFGQGTRLTVV.

CDR3: CASSQNREFPVFF. CDR3 nucleotides: TGCGCCAGCAGCCAAAACAGGGAGTTCCCAGTTTTCTTT. The V call is TRBV4-1, the J call TRBJ1-1; perhaps TRBD1 as D (6 bases). The length of the CDR3 is 13 residues. V shed 2 bases and J shed 13 bases, with 17 bases lying between them. Germline loops: CDR1 MGHRA, CDR2 YSYEKL.

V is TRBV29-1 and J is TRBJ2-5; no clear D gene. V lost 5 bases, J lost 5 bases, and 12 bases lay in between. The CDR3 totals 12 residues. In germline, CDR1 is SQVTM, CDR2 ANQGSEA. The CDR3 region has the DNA TGCAGCGTTCATCCGGGTTACGAGACCCAGTACTTC. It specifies CSVHPGYETQYF.

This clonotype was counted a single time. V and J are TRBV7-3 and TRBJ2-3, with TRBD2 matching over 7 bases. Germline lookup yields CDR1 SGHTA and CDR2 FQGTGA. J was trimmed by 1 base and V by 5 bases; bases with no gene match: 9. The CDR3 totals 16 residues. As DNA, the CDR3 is TGTGCCAGCAGCCCCTTGGGGGGGTATGGCACAGATACGCAGTATTTT. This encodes CASSPLGGYGTDTQYF.

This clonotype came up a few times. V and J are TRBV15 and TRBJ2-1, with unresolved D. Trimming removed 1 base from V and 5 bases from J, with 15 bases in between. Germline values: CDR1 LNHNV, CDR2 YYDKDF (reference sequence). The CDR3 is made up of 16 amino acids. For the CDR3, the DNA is TGTGCCACCAGCAGAGTTATGCGTGTAGGAGACAATGAGCAGTTCTTC. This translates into CATSRVMRVGDNEQFF.

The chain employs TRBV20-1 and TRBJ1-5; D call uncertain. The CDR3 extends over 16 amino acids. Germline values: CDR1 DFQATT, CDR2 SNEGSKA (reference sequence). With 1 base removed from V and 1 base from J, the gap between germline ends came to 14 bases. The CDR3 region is CSARGVGSRSNQPQHF. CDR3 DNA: TGCAGTGCTAGAGGGGTTGGTTCGCGGAGCAATCAGCCCCAGCATTTT.

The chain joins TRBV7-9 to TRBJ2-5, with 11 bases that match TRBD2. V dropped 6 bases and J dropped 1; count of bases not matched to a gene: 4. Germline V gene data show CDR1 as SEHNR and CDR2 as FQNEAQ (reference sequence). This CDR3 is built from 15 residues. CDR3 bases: TGTGCCAGCAGACGGACTAGCGGGTCCCAAGAGACCCAGTACTTC. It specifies CASRRTSGSQETQYF. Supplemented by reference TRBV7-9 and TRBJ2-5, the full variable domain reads DTGVSQNPRHKITKRGQNVTFRCDPISEHNRLYWYRQTLGQGPEFLTYFQNEAQLEKSRLLSDRFSAERPKGSFSTLEIQRTEQGDSAMYLCASRRTSGSQETQYFGPGTRLLVL.